This T cell receptor (beta chain) was recorded in a study of blood T cell repertoires in COVID-19. Background on the study: Samples taken during acute and convalescent COVID-19 were collected in the United States, Italy and Spain. In each case, the material was cDNA or gDNA derived from T cells, B-cell-depleted T cells, or PBMCs.

The CDR3 length is 13 residues. V shed 10 bases, J shed 0 bases, and the junction held 3 bases outside the gene matches. The germline V gene has CDR1 ENHRY and CDR2 SYGVKD. This clone has a count of ten or more. Original processing methods: Amplifying reference gene primers gave estimates of nucleated cell counts. The assay was immunoSEQ multiplex PCR, and TCRdb's table has in-frame clones only and misses some. The D gene and trimming were derived from the DNA, and the V and J assignments and clone size from that table. Among more than 350,000 clones, approximately 88% were seen once, and the ten largest hold 3%. Seattle cases were enrolled at active infection and followed longitudinally.

Sequenced: peripheral blood. This sequence originates from a woman between 25 and 40 years old with COVID-19, enrolled during active disease. The chain combines TRBV10-3 with TRBJ2-7, with 10 bases identical to TRBD1. This CDR3 is CATWDRGSYEQYF. The CDR3 DNA is TGTGCCACCTGGGACAGGGGCTCCTACGAGCAGTACTTC.